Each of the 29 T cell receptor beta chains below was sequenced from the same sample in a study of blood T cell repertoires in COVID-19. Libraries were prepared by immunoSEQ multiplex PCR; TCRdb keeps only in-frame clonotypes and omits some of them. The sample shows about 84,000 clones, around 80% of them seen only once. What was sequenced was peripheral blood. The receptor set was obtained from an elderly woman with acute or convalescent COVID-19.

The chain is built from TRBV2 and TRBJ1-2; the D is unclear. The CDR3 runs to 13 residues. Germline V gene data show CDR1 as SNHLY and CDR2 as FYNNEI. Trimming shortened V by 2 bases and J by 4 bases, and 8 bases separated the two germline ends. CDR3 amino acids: CASSETTLYGYTF. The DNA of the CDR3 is TGTGCCAGCAGTGAAACTACTCTCTATGGCTACACCTTC.

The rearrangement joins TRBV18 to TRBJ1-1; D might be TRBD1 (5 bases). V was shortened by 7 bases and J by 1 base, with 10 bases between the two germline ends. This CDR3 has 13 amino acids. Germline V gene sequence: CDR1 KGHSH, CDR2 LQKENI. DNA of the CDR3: TGTGCCAGCTATCGGCAGGGGAACACTGAAGCTTTCTTT. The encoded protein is CASYRQGNTEAFF. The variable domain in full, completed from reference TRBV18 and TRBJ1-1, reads NAGVMQNPRHLVRRRGQEARLRCSPMKGHSHVYWYRQLPEEGLKFMVYLQKENIIDESGMPKERFSAEFPKEGPSILRIQQVVRGDSAAYFCASYRQGNTEAFFGQGTRLTVV.

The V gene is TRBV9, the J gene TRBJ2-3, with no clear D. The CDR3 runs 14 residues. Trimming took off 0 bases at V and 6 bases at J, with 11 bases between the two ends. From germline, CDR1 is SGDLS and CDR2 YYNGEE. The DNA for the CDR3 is TGTGCCAGCAGCGTAGGCGCTTCAGCGGATACGCAGTATTTT. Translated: CASSVGASADTQYF.

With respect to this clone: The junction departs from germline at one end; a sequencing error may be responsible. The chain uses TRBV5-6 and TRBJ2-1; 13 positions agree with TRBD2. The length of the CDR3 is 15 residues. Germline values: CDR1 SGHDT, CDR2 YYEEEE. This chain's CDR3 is CASSFTGTSGTSKLF. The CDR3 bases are TGTGCCAGCAGCTTTACCGGGACTAGCGGGACGTCTAAGCTCTTC.

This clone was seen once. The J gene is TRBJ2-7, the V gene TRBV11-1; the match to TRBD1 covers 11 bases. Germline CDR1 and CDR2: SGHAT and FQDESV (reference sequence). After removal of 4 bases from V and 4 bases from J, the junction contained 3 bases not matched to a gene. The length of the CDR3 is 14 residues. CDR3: CASSWTGGGYEQYF. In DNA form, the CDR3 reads TGTGCCAGCAGCTGGACAGGGGGCGGGTACGAGCAGTACTTC.

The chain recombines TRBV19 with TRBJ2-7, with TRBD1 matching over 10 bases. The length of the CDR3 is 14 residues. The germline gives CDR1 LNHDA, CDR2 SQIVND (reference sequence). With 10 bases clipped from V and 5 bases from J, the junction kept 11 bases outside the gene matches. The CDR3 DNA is TGTGCCACCAAACCGGGACAGGGGAACCACGAGCAGTACTTC. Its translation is CATKPGQGNHEQYF.

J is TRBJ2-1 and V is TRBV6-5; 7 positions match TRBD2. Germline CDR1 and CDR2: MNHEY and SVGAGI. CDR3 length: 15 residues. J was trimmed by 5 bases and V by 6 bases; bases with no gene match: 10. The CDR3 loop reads CASSLRASGHNEQFF. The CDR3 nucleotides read TGTGCCAGCAGCCTGCGGGCTAGCGGCCACAATGAGCAGTTCTTC.

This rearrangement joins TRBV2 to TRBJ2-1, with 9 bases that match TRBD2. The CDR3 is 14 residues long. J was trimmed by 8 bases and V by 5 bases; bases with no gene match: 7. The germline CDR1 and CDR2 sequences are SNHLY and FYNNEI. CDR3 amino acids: CASSYSGLAYEQFF. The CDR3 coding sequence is TGTGCCAGCAGTTATTCGGGACTAGCCTATGAGCAGTTCTTC.

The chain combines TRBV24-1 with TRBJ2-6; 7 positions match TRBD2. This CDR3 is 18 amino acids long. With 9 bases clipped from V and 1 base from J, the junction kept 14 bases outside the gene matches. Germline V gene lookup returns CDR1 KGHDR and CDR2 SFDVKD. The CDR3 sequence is CATAEASGFNSGANVLTF. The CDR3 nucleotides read TGTGCCACCGCAGAAGCTAGCGGATTTAATTCTGGGGCCAACGTCCTGACTTTC.

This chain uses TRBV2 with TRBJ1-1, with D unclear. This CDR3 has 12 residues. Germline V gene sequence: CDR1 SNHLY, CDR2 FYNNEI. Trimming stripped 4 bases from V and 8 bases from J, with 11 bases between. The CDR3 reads CASSAVAREAFF. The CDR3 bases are TGTGCCAGCAGTGCGGTAGCCAGAGAAGCTTTCTTT.

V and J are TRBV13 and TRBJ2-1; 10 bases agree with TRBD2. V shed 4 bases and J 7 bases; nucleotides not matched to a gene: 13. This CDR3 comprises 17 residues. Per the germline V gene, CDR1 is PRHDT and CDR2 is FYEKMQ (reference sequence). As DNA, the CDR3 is TGTGCCAGCAGCTCCCTGGGACTAGCGTTTCGAGGTAATGAGCAGTTCTTC. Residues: CASSSLGLAFRGNEQFF.

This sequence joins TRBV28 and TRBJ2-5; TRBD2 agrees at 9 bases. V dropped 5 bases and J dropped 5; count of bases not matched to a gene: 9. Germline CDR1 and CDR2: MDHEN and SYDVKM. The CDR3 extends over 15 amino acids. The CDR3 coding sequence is TGTGCCAGCAGTCAACTAGCGGGTGGGGGGGAGACCCAGTACTTC. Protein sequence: CASSQLAGGGETQYF.

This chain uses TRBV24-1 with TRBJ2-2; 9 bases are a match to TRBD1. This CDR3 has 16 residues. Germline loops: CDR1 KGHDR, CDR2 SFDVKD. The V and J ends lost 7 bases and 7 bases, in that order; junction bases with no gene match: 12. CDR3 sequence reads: CATSKDGTGTDGELFF. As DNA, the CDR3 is TGTGCCACCAGCAAAGACGGGACAGGGACGGACGGGGAGCTGTTTTTT.

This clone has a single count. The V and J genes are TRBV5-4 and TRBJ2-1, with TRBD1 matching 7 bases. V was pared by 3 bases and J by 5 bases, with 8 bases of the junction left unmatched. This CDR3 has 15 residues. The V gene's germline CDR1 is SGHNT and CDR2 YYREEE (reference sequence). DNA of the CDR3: TGTGCCAGCAGCTCTCCGAAGGGGGCTAACAATGAGCAGTTCTTC. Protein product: CASSSPKGANNEQFF.

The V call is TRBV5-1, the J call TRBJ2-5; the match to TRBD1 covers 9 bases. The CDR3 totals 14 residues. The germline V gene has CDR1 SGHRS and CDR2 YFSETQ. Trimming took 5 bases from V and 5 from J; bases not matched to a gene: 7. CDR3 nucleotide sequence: TGCGCCAGCAGTCGGGACAGGGAATCGGAGACCCAGTACTTC. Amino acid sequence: CASSRDRESETQYF.

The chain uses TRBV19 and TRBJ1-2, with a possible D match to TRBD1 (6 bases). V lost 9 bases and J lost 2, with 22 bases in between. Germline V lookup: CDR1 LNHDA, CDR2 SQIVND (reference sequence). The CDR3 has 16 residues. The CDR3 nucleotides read TGTGCCAGGACCATTGGGCAGGGGACCGTGAACTATGGCTACACCTTC. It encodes CARTIGQGTVNYGYTF.

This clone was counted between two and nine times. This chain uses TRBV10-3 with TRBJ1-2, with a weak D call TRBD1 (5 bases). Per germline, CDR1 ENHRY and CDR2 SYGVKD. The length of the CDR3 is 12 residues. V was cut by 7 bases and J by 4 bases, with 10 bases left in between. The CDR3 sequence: CAINDQGYGYTF. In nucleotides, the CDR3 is TGTGCCATCAACGACCAGGGCTATGGCTACACCTTC.

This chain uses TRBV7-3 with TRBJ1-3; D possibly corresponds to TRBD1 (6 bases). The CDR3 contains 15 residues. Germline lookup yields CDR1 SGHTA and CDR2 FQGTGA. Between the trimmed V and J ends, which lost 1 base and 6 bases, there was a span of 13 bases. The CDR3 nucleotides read TGTGCCAGCAGCTTAAGGGGGCAGGGTGAAAACACCATATATTTT. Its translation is CASSLRGQGENTIYF.

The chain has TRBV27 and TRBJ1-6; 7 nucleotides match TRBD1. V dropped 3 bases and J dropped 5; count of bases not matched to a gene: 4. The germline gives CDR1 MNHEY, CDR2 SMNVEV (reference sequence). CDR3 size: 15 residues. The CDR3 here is CASSFWDRDNSPLHF. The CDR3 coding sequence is TGTGCCAGCAGTTTCTGGGACAGAGATAATTCACCCCTCCACTTT.

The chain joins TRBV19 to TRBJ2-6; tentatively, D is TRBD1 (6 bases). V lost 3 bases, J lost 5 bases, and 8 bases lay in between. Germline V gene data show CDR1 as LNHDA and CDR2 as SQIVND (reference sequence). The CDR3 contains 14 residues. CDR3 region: CASSMTGWANVLTF. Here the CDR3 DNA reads TGTGCCAGTAGTATGACAGGTTGGGCCAACGTCCTGACTTTC.

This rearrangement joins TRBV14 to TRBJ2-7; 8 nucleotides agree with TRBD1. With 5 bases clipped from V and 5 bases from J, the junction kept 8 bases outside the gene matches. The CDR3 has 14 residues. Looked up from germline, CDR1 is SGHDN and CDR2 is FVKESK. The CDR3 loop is CASSNSQGEDEQYF. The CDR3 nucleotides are TGTGCCAGCAGCAACTCACAGGGGGAGGACGAGCAGTACTTC.

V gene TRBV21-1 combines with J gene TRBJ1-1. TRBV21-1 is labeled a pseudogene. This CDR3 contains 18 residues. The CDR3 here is CASSKDRVWGGPNTEAFF. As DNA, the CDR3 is TGTGCCAGCAGCAAAGATAGGGTTTGGGGGGGCCCGAACACTGAAGCTTTCTTT.

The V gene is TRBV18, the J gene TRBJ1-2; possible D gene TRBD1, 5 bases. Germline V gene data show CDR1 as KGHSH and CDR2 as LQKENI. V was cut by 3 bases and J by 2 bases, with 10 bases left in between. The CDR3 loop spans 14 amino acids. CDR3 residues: CASSPEGVNYGYTF. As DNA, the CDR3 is TGTGCCAGCTCACCCGAAGGGGTCAACTATGGCTACACCTTC. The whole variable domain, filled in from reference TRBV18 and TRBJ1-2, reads NAGVMQNPRHLVRRRGQEARLRCSPMKGHSHVYWYRQLPEEGLKFMVYLQKENIIDESGMPKERFSAEFPKEGPSILRIQQVVRGDSAAYFCASSPEGVNYGYTFGSGTRLTVV.

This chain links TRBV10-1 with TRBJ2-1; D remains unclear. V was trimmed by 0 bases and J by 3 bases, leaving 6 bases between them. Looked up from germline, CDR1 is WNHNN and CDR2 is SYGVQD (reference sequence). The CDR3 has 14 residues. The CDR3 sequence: CASSESKHYNEQFF. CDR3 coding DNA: TGCGCCAGCAGTGAGTCGAAGCACTACAATGAGCAGTTCTTC.

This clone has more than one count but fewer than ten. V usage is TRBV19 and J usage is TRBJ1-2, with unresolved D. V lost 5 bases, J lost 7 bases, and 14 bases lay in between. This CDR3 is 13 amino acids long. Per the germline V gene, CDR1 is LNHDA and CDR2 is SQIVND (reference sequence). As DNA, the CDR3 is TGTGCCAGTAGTCCGGGGTTCGGTTCTGGCTACACCTTC. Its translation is CASSPGFGSGYTF.

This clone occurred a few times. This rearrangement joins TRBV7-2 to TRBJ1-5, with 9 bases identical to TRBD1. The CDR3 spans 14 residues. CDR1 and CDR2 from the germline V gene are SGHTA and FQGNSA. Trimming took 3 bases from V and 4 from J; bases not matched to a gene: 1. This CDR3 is CASSLTGGNQPQHF. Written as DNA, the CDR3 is TGTGCCAGCAGCTTGACAGGGGGGAATCAGCCCCAGCATTTT.

Here the CDR3 reads CASSPRLAIDTGELFF. DNA of the CDR3: TGTGCCAGCTCACCACGGCTAGCGATTGATACCGGGGAGCTGTTTTTT. The V and J genes are TRBV18 and TRBJ2-2; weak D call: TRBD2 (6 bases). Germline V gene data show CDR1 as KGHSH and CDR2 as LQKENI. V was pared by 1 base and J by 5 bases, with 14 bases between. CDR3 length: 16 residues.

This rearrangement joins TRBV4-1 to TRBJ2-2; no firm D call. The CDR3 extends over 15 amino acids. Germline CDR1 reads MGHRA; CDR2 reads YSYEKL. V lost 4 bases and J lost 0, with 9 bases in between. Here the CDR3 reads CASSPTITNTGELFF. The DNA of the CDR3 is TGCGCCAGCAGCCCGACAATCACGAACACCGGGGAGCTGTTTTTT.

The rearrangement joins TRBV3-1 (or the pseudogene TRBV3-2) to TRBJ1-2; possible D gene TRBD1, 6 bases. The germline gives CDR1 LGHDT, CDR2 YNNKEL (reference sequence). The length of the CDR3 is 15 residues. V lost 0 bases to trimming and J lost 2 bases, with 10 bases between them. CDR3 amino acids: CASSQDRTGNYGYTF. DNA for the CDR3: TGTGCCAGCAGCCAAGATCGTACAGGGAACTATGGCTACACCTTC.